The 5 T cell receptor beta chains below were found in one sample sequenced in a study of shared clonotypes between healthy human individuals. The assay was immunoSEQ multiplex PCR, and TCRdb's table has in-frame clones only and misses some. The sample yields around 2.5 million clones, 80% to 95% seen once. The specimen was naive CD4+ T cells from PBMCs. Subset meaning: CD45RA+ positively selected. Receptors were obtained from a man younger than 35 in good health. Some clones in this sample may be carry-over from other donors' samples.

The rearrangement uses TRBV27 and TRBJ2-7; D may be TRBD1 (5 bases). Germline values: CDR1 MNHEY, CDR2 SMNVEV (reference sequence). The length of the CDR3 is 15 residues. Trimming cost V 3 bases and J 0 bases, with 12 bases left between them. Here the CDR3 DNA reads TGTGCCAGCAGTTTTAACGGACAAAGCTCCTACGAGCAGTACTTC. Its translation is CASSFNGQSSYEQYF.

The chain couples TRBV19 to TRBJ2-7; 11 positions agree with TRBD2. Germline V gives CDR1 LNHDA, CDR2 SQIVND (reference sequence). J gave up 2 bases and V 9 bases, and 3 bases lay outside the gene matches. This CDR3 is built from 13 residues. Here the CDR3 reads CASGTSGTYEQYF. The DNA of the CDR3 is TGTGCCAGCGGGACTAGCGGTACCTACGAGCAGTACTTC.

CDR3 nucleotide sequence: TGTGCCAGCAGTTTTGTCGGCGGGAACTCCTACGAGCAGTACTTC. Protein sequence: CASSFVGGNSYEQYF. The chain is built from TRBV27 and TRBJ2-7, with TRBD2 as a possible D gene (6 bases). V shed 3 bases and J shed 0 bases, with 12 bases lying between them. This CDR3 is built from 15 residues. Per germline, CDR1 MNHEY and CDR2 SMNVEV (reference sequence).

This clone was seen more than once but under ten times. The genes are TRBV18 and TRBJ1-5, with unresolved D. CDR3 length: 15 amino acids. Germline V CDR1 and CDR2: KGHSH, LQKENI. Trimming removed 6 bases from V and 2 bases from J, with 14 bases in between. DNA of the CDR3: TGTGCCAGCTCCTCGGGCCAATCAGGCAATCAGCCCCAGCATTTT. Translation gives CASSSGQSGNQPQHF.

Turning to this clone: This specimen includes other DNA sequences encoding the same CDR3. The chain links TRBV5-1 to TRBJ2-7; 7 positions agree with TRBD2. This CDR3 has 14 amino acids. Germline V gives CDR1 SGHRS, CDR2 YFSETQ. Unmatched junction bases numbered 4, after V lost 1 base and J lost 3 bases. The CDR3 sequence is CASSLSGGGYEQYF. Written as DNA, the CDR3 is TGCGCCAGCAGCTTGAGCGGCGGGGGCTACGAGCAGTACTTC.